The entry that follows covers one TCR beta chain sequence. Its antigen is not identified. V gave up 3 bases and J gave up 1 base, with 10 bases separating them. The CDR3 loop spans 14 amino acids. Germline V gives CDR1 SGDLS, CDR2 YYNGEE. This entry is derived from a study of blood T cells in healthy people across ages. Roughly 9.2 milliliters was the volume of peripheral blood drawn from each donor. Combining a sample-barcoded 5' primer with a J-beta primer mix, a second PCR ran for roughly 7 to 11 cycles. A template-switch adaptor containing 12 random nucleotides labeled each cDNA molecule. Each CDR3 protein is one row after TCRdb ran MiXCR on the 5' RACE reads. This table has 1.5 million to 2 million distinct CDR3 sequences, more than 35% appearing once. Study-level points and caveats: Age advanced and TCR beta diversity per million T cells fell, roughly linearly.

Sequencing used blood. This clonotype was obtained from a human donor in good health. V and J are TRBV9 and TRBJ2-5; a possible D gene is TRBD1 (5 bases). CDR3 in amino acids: CASSASRGQETQYF. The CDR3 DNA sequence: TGTGCCAGCAGCGCCTCTAGGGGCCAAGAGACCCAGTACTTC.